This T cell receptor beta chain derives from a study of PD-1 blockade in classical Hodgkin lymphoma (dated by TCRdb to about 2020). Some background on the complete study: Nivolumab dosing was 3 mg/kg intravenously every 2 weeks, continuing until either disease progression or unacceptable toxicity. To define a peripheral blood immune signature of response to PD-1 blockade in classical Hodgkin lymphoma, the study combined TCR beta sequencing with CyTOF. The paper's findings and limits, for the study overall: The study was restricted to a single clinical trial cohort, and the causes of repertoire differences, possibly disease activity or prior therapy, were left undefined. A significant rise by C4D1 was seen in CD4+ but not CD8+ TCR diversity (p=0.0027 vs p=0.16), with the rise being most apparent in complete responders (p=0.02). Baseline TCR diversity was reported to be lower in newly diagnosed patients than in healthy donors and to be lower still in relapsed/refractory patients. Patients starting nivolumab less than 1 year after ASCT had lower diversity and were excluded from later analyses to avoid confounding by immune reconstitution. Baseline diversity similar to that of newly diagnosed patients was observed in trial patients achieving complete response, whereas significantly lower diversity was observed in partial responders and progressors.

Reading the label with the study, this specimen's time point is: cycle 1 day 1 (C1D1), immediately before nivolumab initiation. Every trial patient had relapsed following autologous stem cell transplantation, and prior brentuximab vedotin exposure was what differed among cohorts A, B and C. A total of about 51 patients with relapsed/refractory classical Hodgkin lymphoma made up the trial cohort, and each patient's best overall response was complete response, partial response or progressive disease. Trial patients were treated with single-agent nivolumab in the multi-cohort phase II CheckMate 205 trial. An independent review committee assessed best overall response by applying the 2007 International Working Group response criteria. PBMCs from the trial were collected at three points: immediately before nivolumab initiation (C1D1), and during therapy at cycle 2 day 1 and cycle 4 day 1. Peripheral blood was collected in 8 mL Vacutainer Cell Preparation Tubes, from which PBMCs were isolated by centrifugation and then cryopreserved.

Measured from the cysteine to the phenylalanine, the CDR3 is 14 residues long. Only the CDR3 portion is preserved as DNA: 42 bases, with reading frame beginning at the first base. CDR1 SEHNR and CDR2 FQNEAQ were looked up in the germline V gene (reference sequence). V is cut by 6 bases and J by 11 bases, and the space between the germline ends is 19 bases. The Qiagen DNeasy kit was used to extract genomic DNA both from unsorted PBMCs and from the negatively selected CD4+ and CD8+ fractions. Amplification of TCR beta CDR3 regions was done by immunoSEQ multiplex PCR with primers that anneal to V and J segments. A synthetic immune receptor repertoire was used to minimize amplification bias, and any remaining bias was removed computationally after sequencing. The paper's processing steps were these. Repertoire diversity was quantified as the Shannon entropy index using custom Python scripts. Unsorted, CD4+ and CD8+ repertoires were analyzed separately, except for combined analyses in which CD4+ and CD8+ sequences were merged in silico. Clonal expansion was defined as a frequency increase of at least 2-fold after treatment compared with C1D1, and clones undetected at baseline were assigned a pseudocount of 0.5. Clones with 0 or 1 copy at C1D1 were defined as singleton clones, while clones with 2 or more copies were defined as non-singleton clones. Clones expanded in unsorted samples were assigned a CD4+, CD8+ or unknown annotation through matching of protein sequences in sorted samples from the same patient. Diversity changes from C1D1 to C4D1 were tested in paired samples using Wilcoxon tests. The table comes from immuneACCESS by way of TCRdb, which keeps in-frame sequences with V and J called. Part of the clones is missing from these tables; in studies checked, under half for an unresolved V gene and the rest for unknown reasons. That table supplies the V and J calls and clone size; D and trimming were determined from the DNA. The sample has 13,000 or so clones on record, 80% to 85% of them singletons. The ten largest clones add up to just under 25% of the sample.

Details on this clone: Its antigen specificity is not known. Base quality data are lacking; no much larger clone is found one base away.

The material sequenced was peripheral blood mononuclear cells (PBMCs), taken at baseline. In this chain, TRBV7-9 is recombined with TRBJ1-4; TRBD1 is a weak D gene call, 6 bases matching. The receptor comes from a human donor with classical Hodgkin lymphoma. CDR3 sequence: CASRDSGLQSKLFF. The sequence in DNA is TGTGCCAGCAGGGACAGCGGCCTCCAGAGTAAACTGTTTTTT. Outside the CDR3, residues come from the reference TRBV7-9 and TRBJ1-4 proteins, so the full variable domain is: DTGVSQNPRHKITKRGQNVTFRCDPISEHNRLYWYRQTLGQGPEFLTYFQNEAQLEKSRLLSDRFSAERPKGSFSTLEIQRTEQGDSAMYLCASRDSGLQSKLFFGSGTQLSVL.